One and the same sample provided the 26 T cell receptor beta chains below, sequenced in a study of T cell repertoires in cytomegalovirus infection. TCRdb passed the reads through MiXCR, listing each CDR3 protein once. Altogether some 350,000 distinct CDR3 sequences are present, around 29% being singletons, with the ten largest covering around 18%. These receptors have no known antigen. The sequencing here drew on cultured PBMCs, taken from culture after CMV antigen stimulation. The receptors here all came from a human donor in good health (CMV status not recorded). Some clones in this sample may be carry-over from other donors' samples.

This clonotype was seen a few times. The V gene is TRBV11-3, the J gene TRBJ2-3; D is ambiguous. The CDR3 is 14 residues long. The V and J ends lost 6 bases and 5 bases respectively, with 15 bases between them. Germline CDR1 SGHNT, CDR2 YENEEA. CDR3: CASSKGRSQDTQYF. In DNA form, the CDR3 reads TGTGCCAGCAGTAAAGGCCGGTCCCAAGATACGCAGTATTTT.

Here the CDR3 reads CASSYFSRDSIPYEQYF. DNA of the CDR3: TGTGCCAGCAGCTACTTCTCCCGGGACAGTATACCGTACGAGCAGTACTTC. The chain links TRBV7-2 to TRBJ2-7; 7 nucleotides match TRBD1. The CDR3 totals 17 residues. V lost 4 bases to trimming and J lost 4 bases; unmatched junction nucleotides: 16. Germline lookup yields CDR1 SGHTA and CDR2 FQGNSA. Supplemented by reference TRBV7-2 and TRBJ2-7, the full variable domain reads GAGVSQSPSNKVTEKGKDVELRCDPISGHTALYWYRQSLGQGLEFLIYFQGNSAPDKSGLPSDRFSAERTGGSVSTLTIQRTQQEDSAVYLCASSYFSRDSIPYEQYFGPGTRLTVT.

This clonotype was counted only a few times. The chain combines TRBV6-1 with TRBJ1-1; TRBD1 might be the D (6 bases). V was cut by 8 bases and J by 5 bases, with 12 bases left in between. The CDR3 runs to 12 residues. CDR1 MNHNS and CDR2 SASEGT come from the germline V gene. For the CDR3, the DNA is TGTGCCAGCGGTCAGGGGTATACTGAAGCTTTCTTT. Encoded protein: CASGQGYTEAFF.

The chain carries TRBV11-2 and TRBJ1-1; D remains unclear. The CDR3 contains 13 residues. In germline, CDR1 is SGHAT, CDR2 FQNNGV. The V end lost 6 bases, the J end lost 8 bases, and 16 bases lay between the germline ends. CDR3 in DNA: TGTGCCAGCAGTACGGTACCGCCATCCGAAGCTTTCTTT. Translated: CASSTVPPSEAFF.

The chain is built from TRBV7-7 and TRBJ2-1; D might be TRBD1 (6 bases). This CDR3 has 15 amino acids. V shed 1 base and J shed 8 bases, with 15 bases lying between them. Germline CDR1 is SSHAT and CDR2 is FNYEAQ (reference sequence). For the CDR3, the DNA is TGTGCCAGCAGCTTAGGGGTTAGGGGGTCGTATGAGCAGTTCTTC. Translated, it gives CASSLGVRGSYEQFF.

This clonotype was found a few times. The J gene is TRBJ1-2, the V gene TRBV6-1; maybe TRBD1 (6 bases). The V end was cut by 1 base, the J end by 5 bases, with 11 bases between. The length of the CDR3 is 14 residues. Germline V gene sequence: CDR1 MNHNS, CDR2 SASEGT. The CDR3 loop reads CASSEGRGGYGYTF. In nucleotides, the CDR3 is TGTGCCAGCAGTGAAGGAAGGGGGGGGTATGGCTACACCTTC.

This clonotype was recorded a few times. The genes are TRBV12-3 or TRBV12-4 and TRBJ1-2, with a weak D call TRBD1 (6 bases). Trimming removed 6 bases from V and 2 bases from J, with 19 bases in between. The CDR3 consists of 16 residues. The CDR3: CASSQGRQVPNYGYTF. DNA for the CDR3: TGTGCCAGCAGCCAGGGGAGACAGGTTCCCAACTATGGCTACACCTTC.

This clonotype was recorded at least ten times. In nucleotides, the CDR3 is TGTGCCAGCAGCTCCGACTCCATCGGGACCTACGAGCAGTACTTC. Residues: CASSSDSIGTYEQYF. The chain links TRBV7-8 to TRBJ2-7; possible D gene TRBD2, 5 bases. The germline CDR1 and CDR2 sequences are SGHVS and FQNEAQ. V was shortened by 4 bases and J by 2 bases, with 15 bases between the two germline ends. The CDR3 is 15 amino acids.

This clonotype has at least ten counts. The V gene is TRBV7-2, the J gene TRBJ1-1; perhaps TRBD1 as D (6 bases). Trimming left V 4 bases short and J 1 base short, with 7 bases between. CDR3 length: 13 amino acids. CDR1 and CDR2 (germline): SGHTA, FQGNSA. Written as DNA, the CDR3 is TGTGCCAGCAGCTCACAGGGGAACACTGAAGCTTTCTTT. This sequence encodes CASSSQGNTEAFF.

This chain links TRBV7-2 with TRBJ1-6; D is possibly TRBD1 (6 bases). Germline CDR1 SGHTA, CDR2 FQGNSA. The CDR3 runs 14 residues. V was clipped by 1 base and J by 11 bases, with 12 bases between them. CDR3 amino acids: CASSLGGGPTPLHF. For the CDR3, the DNA is TGTGCCAGCAGCTTAGGGGGGGGGCCTACACCCCTCCACTTT.

The rearrangement uses TRBV30 and TRBJ2-2; no clear D. The CDR3 consists of 14 residues. The germline gives CDR1 GTSNPN, CDR2 SVGIG (reference sequence). V was cut by 6 bases and J by 6 bases, with 17 bases left in between. The CDR3 DNA sequence: TGTGCCTGTACCTTTCGGAGTGGGGCCGGGGAGCTGTTTTTT. This translates into CACTFRSGAGELFF.

The chain recombines TRBV10-3 with TRBJ1-4, with 9 nucleotides matching TRBD1. Trimming removed 6 bases from V and 8 bases from J; junction bases left unmatched: 10. CDR3 size: 15 residues. Germline CDR1 reads ENHRY; CDR2 reads SYGVKD. As DNA, the CDR3 is TGTGCCATCAGCAAAAGACAGGGGGAAGGGGAAAAACTGTTTTTT. Its translation: CAISKRQGEGEKLFF.

DNA of the CDR3: TGTGCCAGCAGACCCGTGGGACAGGGGAAGGATCAGCCCCAGCATTTT. Protein sequence: CASRPVGQGKDQPQHF. This chain links TRBV6-5 with TRBJ1-5, with 10 nucleotides matching TRBD1. Germline V gives CDR1 MNHEY, CDR2 SVGAGI. Losses at the gene ends were 6 bases for V and 5 bases for J; bases not matched to a gene: 10. The CDR3 has 16 amino acids.

The table lists this clonotype with a few counts. The chain links TRBV6-1 to TRBJ2-6; perhaps TRBD1 as D (6 bases). The V gene lost 4 bases and the J gene lost 0 bases, with 13 bases spanning the gap. Germline lookup yields CDR1 MNHNS and CDR2 SASEGT. The CDR3 contains 17 residues. CDR3 nucleotide sequence: TGTGCCAGCAGTGGTGGACAGTACTACTCTGGGGCCAACGTCCTGACTTTC. Its protein is CASSGGQYYSGANVLTF.

In its sample, this clonotype was seen a few times. V gene TRBV5-1 combines with J gene TRBJ2-3; TRBD1 matches at 7 bases. Looked up from germline, CDR1 is SGHRS and CDR2 is YFSETQ. Trimming cost V 3 bases and J 5 bases; bases outside gene matches: 9. This CDR3 has 15 amino acids. The DNA for the CDR3 is TGCGCCAGCAGCTACCGGGACAGATGGGAAGATACGCAGTATTTT. It yields the protein CASSYRDRWEDTQYF.

The V call is TRBV5-4, the J call TRBJ2-3, with 12 bases identical to TRBD2. The V gene's germline CDR1 is SGHNT and CDR2 YYREEE (reference sequence). The length of the CDR3 is 17 residues. Trimming cost V 4 bases and J 1 base; bases outside gene matches: 7. Here the CDR3 DNA reads TGTGCCAGCAGCACCGGACTAGCGGGACCTGGCACAGATACGCAGTATTTT. It is translated as CASSTGLAGPGTDTQYF.

This clonotype was seen at least ten times. The J gene is TRBJ1-5, the V gene TRBV7-8, with D tentatively TRBD1 (5 bases). The CDR3 loop spans 17 amino acids. V shed 5 bases and J shed 0 bases, with 17 bases lying between them. The germline gives CDR1 SGHVS, CDR2 FQNEAQ. CDR3: CASSRDPAGLSNQPQHF. The CDR3 coding sequence is TGTGCCAGCAGCCGAGACCCGGCAGGGCTTAGCAATCAGCCCCAGCATTTT.

This clonotype has at least ten counts. The chain couples TRBV7-9 to TRBJ2-7, with D unresolved. V was shortened by 5 bases and J by 2 bases, with 16 bases between the two germline ends. The CDR3 consists of 15 residues. Germline V gene data show CDR1 as SEHNR and CDR2 as FQNEAQ (reference sequence). The CDR3 here is CASSHIPTDAYEQYF. In nucleotides, the CDR3 is TGTGCCAGCAGCCACATACCGACTGATGCCTACGAGCAGTACTTC.

V usage is TRBV9 and J usage is TRBJ2-2; 8 bases match TRBD2. CDR1 SGDLS and CDR2 YYNGEE come from the germline V gene. Germline trimming cut 4 bases from V and 3 bases from J; bases unmatched to any gene: 8. The CDR3 has 16 residues. In DNA form, the CDR3 reads TGTGCCAGCAGCCCCGGGACGGGGGGGGACACCGGGGAGCTGTTTTTT. This translates into CASSPGTGGDTGELFF. Full variable domain (remainder filled in from reference TRBV9 and TRBJ2-2): DSGVTQTPKHLITATGQRVTLRCSPRSGDLSVYWYQQSLDQGLQFLIQYYNGEERAKGNILERFSAQQFPDLHSELNLSSLELGDSALYFCASSPGTGGDTGELFFGEGSRLTVL.

V and J are TRBV7-2 and TRBJ2-7; D ambiguous. With 0 bases removed from V and 4 bases from J, the gap between germline ends came to 7 bases. Germline values: CDR1 SGHTA, CDR2 FQGNSA. This CDR3 region has 13 residues. The CDR3 spells CASSLARAYEQYF. The DNA for the CDR3 is TGTGCCAGCAGCTTAGCCCGGGCTTACGAGCAGTACTTC.

The sample holds a few counts of this clonotype. The J gene is TRBJ2-3, the V gene TRBV5-4; TRBD2 aligns across 12 bases. V lost 4 bases, J lost 2 bases, and 8 bases stayed unmatched. The CDR3 runs to 17 residues. Germline-derived CDR1 and CDR2 are SGHNT and YYREEE (reference sequence). CDR3 DNA: TGTGCCAGCAGCCCTTGGACTAGCGGGGTGAACACAGATACGCAGTATTTT. Translating gives CASSPWTSGVNTDTQYF.

This clonotype was counted a few times. V gene TRBV6-8 combines with J gene TRBJ1-1; 8 bases line up with TRBD1. Germline assignment: CDR1 MNHGY and CDR2 SAAAGT. J lost 2 bases, V lost 6 bases, and 5 bases had no gene match. CDR3 length: 14 amino acids. The CDR3 DNA reads as TGTGCCAGCAGGCGGACAGGGACCAACACTGAAGCTTTCTTT. Translation gives CASRRTGTNTEAFF.

Comments on this clonotype: Since a much larger clone is just one base distant, this may be a read error. The chain recombines TRBV19 with TRBJ1-1, with unresolved D. This CDR3 has 13 residues. CDR1 and CDR2 from the germline V gene are LNHDA and SQIVND (reference sequence). The CDR3 loop is CARSQIPNTEAFF. In DNA, the CDR3 is TGTGCCCGTAGCCAGATACCGAACACTGAAGCTTTCTTT.

This clonotype occurred a few times. The chain uses TRBV12-3 or TRBV12-4 and TRBJ1-1; D not resolved. Between the trimmed V and J ends, which lost 8 bases and 0 bases, there was a span of 13 bases. The CDR3 length is 14 residues. Here the CDR3 DNA reads TGTGCCAGCGAATATTCAGGTATGAACACTGAAGCTTTCTTT. Translating gives CASEYSGMNTEAFF.

The chain carries TRBV7-2 and TRBJ1-1; 9 bases are shared with TRBD1. Trimming took 5 bases from V and 8 from J; bases not matched to a gene: 6. Germline CDR1 is SGHTA and CDR2 is FQGNSA. The CDR3 sequence is 13 residues long. The CDR3 here is CASSLPTGGEAFF. The CDR3 DNA is TGTGCCAGCAGCCTCCCGACAGGGGGAGAAGCTTTCTTT.

The genes are TRBV9 and TRBJ2-1; unclear D gene. CDR1 is SGDLS and CDR2 is YYNGEE in the germline V gene. Trimming took off 0 bases at V and 6 bases at J, with 10 bases between the two ends. This CDR3 comprises 14 residues. Here the CDR3 reads CASSVAPLSNEQFF. The CDR3 nucleotides are TGTGCCAGCAGCGTAGCTCCACTCTCCAATGAGCAGTTCTTC.